Shown below are 14 T cell receptor beta chains from a single sample sequenced in a study of breast tumors, draining lymph nodes, adjacent tissues. TCRdb called the multiplex PCR reads again in MiXCR, with one record for every CDR3 protein. This repertoire shows some 130,000 distinct CDR3 sequences, under 25% found once; its top ten account for roughly 2.5%. Axillary draining lymph nodes of breast cancer patients supplied the node samples. The material sequenced was axillary lymph node tissue. These receptors were collected from a female donor with breast cancer. Some clones in this sample may be carry-over from other donors' samples.

This clonotype was picked up many times. V gene TRBV4-1 combines with J gene TRBJ2-1; D is undetermined. The V gene lost 1 base and the J gene lost 0 bases, with 10 bases spanning the gap. The CDR3 contains 16 residues. Germline lookup yields CDR1 MGHRA and CDR2 YSYEKL. CDR3 sequence: CASSQVPAGSYNEQFF. CDR3 nucleotide sequence: TGCGCCAGCAGCCAAGTGCCAGCCGGCTCCTACAATGAGCAGTTCTTC.

A note on this clonotype: A read error may account for a junction end that differs from germline. The genes are TRBV28 and TRBJ1-4; TRBD1 might be the D (6 bases). This CDR3 has 16 residues. Per germline, CDR1 MDHEN and CDR2 SYDVKM. CDR3 nucleotide sequence: TGTGCCAGCAGTTCACCGGGCGAAGGGATTCAGGGGAAACTGTCTTTT. Translating it yields CASSSPGEGIQGKLSF.

This clonotype was counted at least ten times. The rearrangement joins TRBV7-9 to TRBJ2-3, with a weak D call TRBD1 (6 bases). Germline values: CDR1 SEHNR, CDR2 FQNEAQ (reference sequence). The CDR3 consists of 14 residues. V shed 5 bases and J shed 2 bases, with 11 bases lying between them. CDR3 sequence: CASSPQGFTDTQYF. In DNA, the CDR3 is TGTGCCAGCAGCCCCCAGGGGTTCACAGATACGCAGTATTTT.

This clonotype is a singleton in its sample. A much larger clone lies a single base off, so this may be a read error. The chain is built from TRBV3-1 and TRBJ2-5, with D possibly being TRBD2 (6 bases). The V gene's germline CDR1 is LGHDT and CDR2 YNNKEL (reference sequence). The ends were cut back, 1 base at V and 7 bases at J, with 7 bases in the middle. The CDR3 runs to 12 residues. The CDR3 sequence is CASSQAGGTQYF. CDR3 bases: TGTGCCAGCAGCCAAGCCGGGGGGACCCAGTACTTC.

This clonotype has a count of ten or more. The CDR3 loop reads CASSQGAEAYEQYF. The CDR3 DNA reads as TGTGCCAGCAGCCAAGGGGCGGAAGCCTACGAGCAGTACTTC. This chain joins TRBV3-1 and TRBJ2-7, with D unresolved. There are 14 residues in the CDR3. Germline V gene sequence: CDR1 LGHDT, CDR2 YNNKEL (reference sequence). Trimming pared 1 base from V and 2 bases from J, leaving 9 bases between.

Ten or more counts support this clonotype. The CDR3, as DNA: TGTGCCAGCAGCCCGGTGGGGGCCCGCAATCAGCCCCAGCATTTT. Its protein is CASSPVGARNQPQHF. The rearrangement joins TRBV6-6 to TRBJ1-5, with D perhaps matching TRBD1 (6 bases). Germline V CDR1 and CDR2: MNHNY, SVGAGI (reference sequence). Trimming shortened V by 6 bases and J by 2 bases, and 14 bases separated the two germline ends. The CDR3 contains 15 residues.

There are many counts of this clonotype. The genes are TRBV5-1 and TRBJ2-3; D gene uncertain. V shed 2 bases and J shed 2 bases, with 9 bases lying between them. The germline CDR1 and CDR2 sequences are SGHRS and YFSETQ. The CDR3 spans 14 residues. CDR3 amino acids: CASSFGHNTDTQYF. The CDR3 DNA reads as TGCGCCAGCAGCTTTGGCCATAACACAGATACGCAGTATTTT. The entire variable domain, with the rest obtained from reference TRBV5-1 and TRBJ2-3, is as follows: KAGVTQTPRYLIKTRGQQVTLSCSPISGHRSVSWYQQTPGQGLQFLFEYFSETQRNKGNFPGRFSGRQFSNSRSEMNVSTLELGDSALYLCASSFGHNTDTQYFGPGTRLTVL.

In this sample, this clonotype turned up many times. This chain joins TRBV5-1 and TRBJ1-5, with D possibly matching TRBD1 (6 bases). Trimming took off 1 base at V and 0 bases at J, with 8 bases between the two ends. Per germline, CDR1 SGHRS and CDR2 YFSETQ. The CDR3 covers 15 residues. The CDR3, as DNA: TGCGCCAGCAGCTTGAGGGGGGATAGCAATCAGCCCCAGCATTTT. This gives the protein CASSLRGDSNQPQHF.

For this clonotype: A much larger clonotype is one base distant, so this may be a read error. This chain uses TRBV5-6 with TRBJ1-2; TRBD1 is a possible D gene (5 bases). The CDR3 consists of 12 residues. The germline gives CDR1 SGHDT, CDR2 YYEEEE. CDR3 residues: CASRDGHYGCTF. As DNA, the CDR3 is TGTGCCAGCAGGGACGGACACTATGGCTGCACCTTC.

This clonotype was picked up a small number of times. The rearrangement uses TRBV6-5 and TRBJ2-6; no definite D call. The length of the CDR3 is 13 residues. In germline, CDR1 is MNHEY, CDR2 SVGAGI. V dropped 6 bases and J dropped 2 bases, with 5 bases sitting between them. CDR3 in amino acids: CASRDTGANVLTF. The CDR3 region has the DNA TGTGCCAGCAGAGACACTGGGGCCAACGTCCTGACTTTC.

There are a few counts of this clonotype. This sequence joins TRBV19 and TRBJ2-2; 9 bases fit TRBD2. CDR3 length: 14 residues. Germline CDR1 and CDR2: LNHDA and SQIVND (reference sequence). The V segment lost 4 bases and the J segment 7 bases; nucleotides outside the gene matches: 4. The CDR3 DNA reads as TGTGCCAGTAGTAGCGGGAGGGCGATCGGGGAGCTGTTTTTT. It codes for CASSSGRAIGELFF.

This clonotype was seen many times. This sequence joins TRBV20-1 and TRBJ2-1; 10 bases are a match to TRBD2. Germline V gene sequence: CDR1 DFQATT, CDR2 SNEGSKA (reference sequence). V trimming: 6 bases; J trimming: 3 bases; junction bases outside the gene matches: 5. The CDR3 covers 14 residues. CDR3 loop: CSADSGRSYNEQFF. The CDR3 DNA follows: TGCAGTGCAGATAGCGGGAGGAGCTACAATGAGCAGTTCTTC.

This clonotype was seen many times. J is TRBJ2-3 and V is TRBV20-1, with D possibly being TRBD1 (5 bases). CDR1 and CDR2 (germline): DFQATT, SNEGSKA (reference sequence). V lost 0 bases and J lost 3, with 10 bases in between. The CDR3 extends over 14 amino acids. The CDR3, as DNA: TGCAGTGCTAGAGATCCGGCAGGGACAGATACGCAGTATTTT. Protein product: CSARDPAGTDTQYF.

This clonotype was detected many times. The chain links TRBV7-2 to TRBJ1-5; 9 bases align to TRBD1. Germline V gene lookup returns CDR1 SGHTA and CDR2 FQGNSA. V lost 6 bases, J lost 4 bases, and 7 bases stayed unmatched. This CDR3 spans 15 amino acids. This CDR3 is CASSSGQGWNQPQHF. The CDR3 bases are TGTGCCAGCAGTTCGGGACAGGGCTGGAATCAGCCCCAGCATTTT.